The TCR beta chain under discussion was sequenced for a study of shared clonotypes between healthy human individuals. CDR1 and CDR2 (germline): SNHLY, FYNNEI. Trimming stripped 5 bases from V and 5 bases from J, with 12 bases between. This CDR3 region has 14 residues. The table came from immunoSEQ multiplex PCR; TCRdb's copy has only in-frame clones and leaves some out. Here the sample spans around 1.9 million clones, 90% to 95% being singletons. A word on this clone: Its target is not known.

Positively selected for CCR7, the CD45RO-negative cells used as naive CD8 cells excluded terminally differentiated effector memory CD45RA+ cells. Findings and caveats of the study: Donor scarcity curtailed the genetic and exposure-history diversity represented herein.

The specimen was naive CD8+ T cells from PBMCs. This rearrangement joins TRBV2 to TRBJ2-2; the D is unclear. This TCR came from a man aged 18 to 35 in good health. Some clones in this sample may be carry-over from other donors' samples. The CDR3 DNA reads TGTGCCAGCAGTCCCCGTAGAGGTACCGGGGAGCTGTTTTTT. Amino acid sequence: CASSPRRGTGELFF.